This TCR beta chain was recorded in a study of shared clonotypes between healthy human individuals. CD45RO negativity and positive selection for CCR7 defined naive CD8 cells, a population that excluded terminally differentiated effector memory CD45RA+ cells. About this clone: Its cognate antigen is unknown.

Findings and limits, study-wide: Expectations were that clonotype sharing among donors would be affected by sequencing depth. Sharing across four donors was highest in naive CD4 (around 5%) and lowest in memory CD8 (about 0.4%).

Sequencing was performed with immunoSEQ multiplex PCR; in TCRdb, only in-frame clones are kept and a portion is missing. Altogether over 2 million clones are present, less than 95% being singletons, with the ten largest covering 1.1%. The TCR originated in a man between 18 and 29 years old in good health. Sequencing input: naive CD8+ T cells sorted from blood.

The CDR3 nucleotides are TGTGCCAGCAGTGATACTAGCGGGAGAGGTATGGAAGAGACCCAGTACTTC. This encodes CASSDTSGRGMEETQYF. This chain uses TRBV2 with TRBJ2-5, with 11 positions matching TRBD2. With 3 bases clipped from V and 3 bases from J, the junction kept 9 bases outside the gene matches. The length of the CDR3 is 17 residues. The germline gives CDR1 SNHLY, CDR2 FYNNEI.